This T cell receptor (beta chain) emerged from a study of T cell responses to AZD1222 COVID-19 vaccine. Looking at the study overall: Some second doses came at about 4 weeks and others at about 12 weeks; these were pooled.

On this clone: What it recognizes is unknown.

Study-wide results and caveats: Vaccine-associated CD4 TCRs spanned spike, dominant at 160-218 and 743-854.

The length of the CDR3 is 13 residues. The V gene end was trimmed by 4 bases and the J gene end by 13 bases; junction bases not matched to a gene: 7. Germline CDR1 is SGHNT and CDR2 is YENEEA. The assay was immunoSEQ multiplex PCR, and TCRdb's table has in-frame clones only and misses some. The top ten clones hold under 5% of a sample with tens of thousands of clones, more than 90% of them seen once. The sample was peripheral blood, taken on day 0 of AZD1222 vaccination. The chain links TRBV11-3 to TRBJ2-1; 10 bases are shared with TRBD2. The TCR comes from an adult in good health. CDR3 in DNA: TGTGCCAGCAGCTCTAAGCGGGAGGGCCGACAGTTCTTC. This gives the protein CASSSKREGRQFF.